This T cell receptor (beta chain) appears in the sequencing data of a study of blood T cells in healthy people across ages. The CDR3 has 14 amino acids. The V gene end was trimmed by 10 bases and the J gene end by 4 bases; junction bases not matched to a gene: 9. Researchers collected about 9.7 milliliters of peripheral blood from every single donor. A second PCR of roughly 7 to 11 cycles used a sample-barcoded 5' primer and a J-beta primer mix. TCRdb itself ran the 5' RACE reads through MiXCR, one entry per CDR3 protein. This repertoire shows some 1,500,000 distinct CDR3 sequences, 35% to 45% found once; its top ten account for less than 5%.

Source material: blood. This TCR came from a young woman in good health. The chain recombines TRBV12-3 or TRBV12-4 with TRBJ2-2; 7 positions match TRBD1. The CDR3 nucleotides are TGTGCCACCTCCGTCGACAGGGCCACCGGGGAGCTGTTTTTT. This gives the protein CATSVDRATGELFF.